This TCR beta chain emerged from a study of tumor-infiltrating lymphocytes in oesophageal squamous cell carcinoma. This CDR3 spans 14 amino acids. Germline CDR1 SGHVS, CDR2 FNYEAQ. Via MiXCR, TCRdb re-called the PCR reads, giving one row per CDR3 protein. The table records about 20,000 distinct CDR3 sequences, 40% to 50% of them present only once. The source is a male donor with esophageal squamous cell carcinoma. The material sequenced was normal esophageal tissue next to the tumor. J is TRBJ2-4 and V is TRBV7-6; TRBD1 might be the D (7 bases). The J call may be faulty, since TRBJ2-5 better matches the DNA end. The CDR3 region has the DNA TGTGCCAGCAGCTTACGGTCAGGGGGGGAGACCCAGTACTTC. It specifies CASSLRSGGETQYF.